Sequencing of this TCR beta chain was carried out in a study of vaccination and CD4 T cells after COVID-19. Overall study: Overlapping spike pools from SARS-CoV-2 and HCoV-NL63, HCoV-OC43 and HCoV-229E served as culture stimuli.

Sequence data for DNA of cultured CD4+ T cells were generated by the Oncomine TCR Beta short-read assay. Scientists extracted genomic DNA from CD4+ T cells grown in culture. One entry per CDR3 protein results from TCRdb running MiXCR on the PCR reads. The sample records 7,000 to 8,500 distinct CDR3 sequences, 66% being singletons. The treatment: 10-day PBMC culture with coronavirus spike peptide pools or control peptides (ViraFEST assay). Cell culture was performed with 2.2 million or so PBMCs per well in the presence of approximately 10 IU/ml IL-2 and 10 ug/ml peptide pools. In the case of this clonotype: Its target is unknown.

The CDR3 has 14 residues. Losses at the gene ends were 1 base for V and 3 bases for J; bases not matched to a gene: 0. The germline CDR1 and CDR2 sequences are DFQATT and SNEGSKA (reference sequence). The chain is built from TRBV20-1 and TRBJ2-2; TRBD2 matches at 9 bases. The specimen sequenced was CD4+ T cells from blood, cultured in vitro. The sequence was obtained from a human donor who had recovered from COVID-19. CDR3 sequence (DNA): TGCAGTGCTAGAGGGACTAGCGACACCGGGGAGCTGTTTTTT. Amino acid sequence: CSARGTSDTGELFF.